One and the same sample provided the 16 T cell receptor beta chains below, sequenced in a study of T-cell reconstitution after alpha-beta-depleted transplantation in children. Unique molecular identifiers tagged the TCRbeta library. TCRdb itself ran the PCR reads through MiXCR, one entry per CDR3 protein. The sample has 330,000 or so distinct CDR3 sequences; around a tenth are singletons. The sequenced sample was PBMCs from the stem cell graft donor, obtained from the stem cell graft. Source of these receptors: a human donor who donated a stem cell graft to a child with acute lymphoblastic leukemia.

This clonotype was seen repeatedly, ten times or more. The chain employs TRBV6-2 or TRBV6-3 and TRBJ2-7; 7 nucleotides line up with TRBD2. Germline V gene sequence: CDR1 MNHEY, CDR2 SVGEGT. The CDR3 spans 13 residues. The junction had 8 bases not matched to a gene; V was cut back by 7 bases and J by 5 bases. The CDR3 spells CASKKGLPNEQYF. CDR3 coding DNA: TGTGCCAGCAAAAAGGGACTACCGAACGAGCAGTACTTC.

The V call is TRBV12-3 or TRBV12-4, the J call TRBJ1-2; D gene unclear. CDR3 length: 13 amino acids. Trimming pared 4 bases from V and 4 bases from J, leaving 10 bases between. The DNA for the CDR3 is TGTGCCAGCAGTTCCCCGAGTAGCTATGGCTACACCTTC. It encodes CASSSPSSYGYTF.

The chain couples TRBV20-1 to TRBJ2-3; D remains ambiguous. In germline, CDR1 is DFQATT, CDR2 SNEGSKA (reference sequence). V lost 5 bases to trimming and J lost 0 bases, with 9 bases between them. CDR3 length: 13 residues. As DNA, the CDR3 is TGCAGTGCTCAGGCAACTAGCACAGATACGCAGTATTTT. Encoded protein: CSAQATSTDTQYF.

The rearrangement joins TRBV7-9 to TRBJ2-3; 12 bases map to TRBD2. V lost 5 bases, J lost 3 bases, and 6 bases stayed unmatched. The length of the CDR3 is 16 residues. CDR1 and CDR2 (germline): SEHNR, FQNEAQ (reference sequence). CDR3 nucleotides: TGTGCCAGCAGCATACTAGCGGGAGGTGGTACAGATACGCAGTATTTT. Its translation: CASSILAGGGTDTQYF.

V is TRBV20-1 and J is TRBJ2-1, with TRBD2 identical over 14 bases. This CDR3 has 17 amino acids. Looked up from germline, CDR1 is DFQATT and CDR2 is SNEGSKA (reference sequence). V was clipped by 3 bases and J by 2 bases; unmatched bases: 6. The CDR3 is CSASWGLAGDTYNEQFF. In nucleotides, the CDR3 is TGCAGTGCTAGTTGGGGACTAGCGGGAGACACCTACAATGAGCAGTTCTTC.

Many counts were recorded for this clonotype. This chain uses TRBV4-2 with TRBJ2-1; no reliable D call. The CDR3 runs to 14 residues. V was shortened by 0 bases and J by 5 bases, with 8 bases between the two germline ends. From germline, CDR1 is LGHNA and CDR2 YNFKEQ. The CDR3 DNA is TGTGCCAGCAGCCAAGATTACGCACACAATGAGCAGTTCTTC. This gives the protein CASSQDYAHNEQFF.

As for this clonotype: One end of the junction is discordant with germline, which a read error may explain. The gene calls are TRBV6-2 or TRBV6-3 and TRBJ2-6; maybe TRBD2 (6 bases). Germline loops: CDR1 MNHEY, CDR2 SVGEGT. The CDR3 loop spans 19 amino acids. The CDR3 nucleotides are TGTGCCAGCAGTTACTCGAGGCGGGGACGATACTCTGGGGCCAACGGCCTGACTTTC. It is translated as CASSYSRRGRYSGANGLTF.

The chain has TRBV6-2 or TRBV6-3 and TRBJ2-2, with D tentatively TRBD2 (6 bases). The CDR3 length is 17 residues. The V gene's germline CDR1 is MNHEY and CDR2 SVGEGT. V dropped 6 bases and J dropped 1 base, with 18 bases sitting between them. This CDR3 reads CASSFPPAGMNTGELFF. Written as DNA, the CDR3 is TGTGCCAGCAGCTTCCCCCCGGCGGGAATGAACACCGGGGAGCTGTTTTTT.

This clonotype was observed many times. The chain combines TRBV27 with TRBJ1-5; the D is unclear. Trimming shortened V by 3 bases and J by 2 bases, and 5 bases separated the two germline ends. Per the germline V gene, CDR1 is MNHEY and CDR2 is SMNVEV (reference sequence). There are 13 residues in the CDR3. The DNA for the CDR3 is TGTGCCAGCAGTTTCCGCGGCAATCAGCCCCAGCATTTT. Protein: CASSFRGNQPQHF.

This clonotype has more than one count but fewer than ten. The chain has TRBV3-1 and TRBJ2-3; unclear D gene. The V gene's germline CDR1 is LGHDT and CDR2 YNNKEL (reference sequence). V lost 1 base and J 6 bases, leaving 17 bases between the germline ends. CDR3 length equals 16 residues. CDR3 sequence: CASSQAGLVGPDTQYF. CDR3 DNA: TGTGCCAGCAGCCAAGCCGGGCTAGTGGGTCCCGATACGCAGTATTTT.

In this sample, this clonotype turned up a few times. This chain connects TRBV7-6 to TRBJ2-7; tentative D call: TRBD2 (6 bases). Trimming shortened V by 6 bases and J by 2 bases, and 20 bases separated the two germline ends. CDR1 SGHVS and CDR2 FNYEAQ come from the germline V gene. The CDR3 consists of 16 residues. The CDR3 protein is CASSHNPDYSTYEQYF. CDR3 nucleotide sequence: TGTGCCAGCAGTCATAATCCGGACTATTCCACCTACGAGCAGTACTTC. The full variable domain, with the rest looked up from reference TRBV7-6 and TRBJ2-7, is GAGVSQSPRYKVTKRGQDVALRCDPISGHVSLYWYRQALGQGPEFLTYFNYEAQQDKSGLPNDRFSAERPEGSISTLTIQRTEQRDSAMYRCASSHNPDYSTYEQYFGPGTRLTVT.

This rearrangement joins TRBV12-3 or TRBV12-4 to TRBJ1-4; no definite D call. The CDR3 extends over 15 amino acids. The V end was cut by 5 bases, the J end by 5 bases, with 15 bases between. CDR3 loop: CASSLQTVDNEKLFF. The CDR3 DNA sequence: TGTGCCAGCAGTCTTCAGACGGTGGACAATGAAAAACTGTTTTTT.

The chain links TRBV4-1 to TRBJ1-1; 7 bases align to TRBD1. V lost 3 bases and J lost 6; bases outside the gene matches: 13. Per the germline V gene, CDR1 is MGHRA and CDR2 is YSYEKL. CDR3 length equals 16 residues. CDR3 region: CASSHTGTVNRAEAFF. The CDR3 coding sequence is TGCGCCAGCAGCCATACCGGGACAGTGAATAGGGCTGAAGCTTTCTTT.

This clonotype occurred a few times. This chain links TRBV24-1 with TRBJ2-3; D possibly matches TRBD1 or TRBD2 (5 bases each). The CDR3 is made up of 17 amino acids. Trimming cost V 5 bases and J 2 bases, with 19 bases left between them. Germline CDR1 and CDR2: KGHDR and SFDVKD. The CDR3 region is CATSASVRGGNTDTQYF. DNA of the CDR3: TGTGCCACCAGTGCCTCGGTCCGGGGCGGAAACACAGATACGCAGTATTTT.

The V call is TRBV7-6, the J call TRBJ2-1, with TRBD2 identical over 9 bases. With 1 base clipped from V and 10 bases from J, the junction kept 5 bases outside the gene matches. The germline CDR1 and CDR2 sequences are SGHVS and FNYEAQ. This CDR3 is 14 amino acids long. CDR3 sequence reads: CASSLGLAGQEQFF. The CDR3 DNA reads as TGTGCCAGCAGCTTAGGGCTAGCGGGACAGGAGCAGTTCTTC.

The chain recombines TRBV5-1 with TRBJ2-1; a weak D match, TRBD2 (5 bases). Germline CDR1 and CDR2: SGHRS and YFSETQ. Trimming left V 3 bases short and J 16 bases short, with 20 bases between. The CDR3 extends over 13 amino acids. The CDR3: CASSSPRTFPLFF. CDR3 DNA sequence: TGCGCCAGCAGCTCACCCAGGACTTTTCCACTATTCTTC.